This TCR beta chain was documented in a study of blood T cells in healthy people across ages. Study-level findings and limits: While age rose, TCR beta diversity per million T cells dropped in a roughly linear way.

The CDR3 sequence is 14 residues long. Germline V gene lookup returns CDR1 MNHEY and CDR2 SMNVEV (reference sequence). V was pared by 3 bases and J by 2 bases, with 11 bases between. Using a J-beta primer mix together with a sample-barcoded 5' primer, a second PCR was run for roughly 6 to 11 cycles. MiXCR was run by TCRdb on the 5' RACE reads, yielding one entry per CDR3 protein. In the table there are approximately 800,000 distinct CDR3 sequences, 20% to 25% of which are singletons. Details on this clonotype: Antigen: not known.

The same sample was also studied in work on T cells of mothers and their children. That report adds: With the M1S primer of the second PCR, sample barcodes and 2-4 random nucleotides were added.

The source of this sequence is a boy aged 10-17 years in good health. The specimen sequenced was blood. V is TRBV27 and J is TRBJ2-7; D is possibly TRBD1 (6 bases). The CDR3 is CASSLDGQTYEQYF. CDR3 DNA: TGTGCCAGCAGTTTGGACGGACAGACCTACGAGCAGTACTTC.